The 6 T cell receptor beta chains reported below all come from one sample, sequenced in a study of CD8 T cells in ankylosing spondylitis. TCRdb fed the 5' RACE reads into MiXCR, producing one record per CDR3 protein. The sample records about 110,000 distinct CDR3 sequences, around 24% being singletons. The specimen was synovial fluid, either unsorted or a sorted T cell fraction (not recorded which). All receptors derive from a male donor with ankylosing spondylitis.

Many counts were recorded for this clonotype. This chain joins TRBV11-3 and TRBJ1-2; 9 bases line up with TRBD1. The J segment lost 1 base and the V segment lost 7 bases, leaving 7 bases of the junction unmatched. CDR1 SGHNT and CDR2 YENEEA come from the germline V gene. The CDR3 consists of 15 residues. The CDR3 is CASTNRDRDNYGYTF. In nucleotides, the CDR3 is TGTGCCAGCACCAACCGGGACAGGGATAACTATGGCTACACCTTC.

This clonotype was seen just once. V and J are TRBV12-3 or TRBV12-4 and TRBJ1-5; D might be TRBD1 (6 bases). With 6 bases removed from V and 6 bases from J, the gap between germline ends came to 18 bases. This CDR3 has 15 amino acids. Here the CDR3 reads CASSPGAPQGQPQHF. CDR3 DNA: TGTGCCAGCAGCCCAGGGGCCCCACAAGGTCAGCCCCAGCATTTT.

Sample share makes this clonotype medium-sized (0.01 to 0.1%). This chain uses TRBV12-3 or TRBV12-4 with TRBJ2-1, with D perhaps assigned TRBD1 or TRBD2 (6 bases each). Trimming removed 6 bases at V and 8 bases at J, with 11 bases between. The CDR3 spans 12 residues. CDR3 bases: TGTGCCAGCAGCAGGGGACTTCATGAGCAGTTCTTC. Translation: CASSRGLHEQFF.

This chain links TRBV5-1 with TRBJ2-3; 9 nucleotides align to TRBD2. With 5 bases clipped from V and 5 bases from J, the junction kept 6 bases outside the gene matches. This CDR3 spans 14 amino acids. Germline V gene sequence: CDR1 SGHRS, CDR2 YFSETQ. For the CDR3, the DNA is TGCGCCAGCAGTTTAGCGGGAGCGGAAGATACGCAGTATTTT. Amino acids: CASSLAGAEDTQYF.

The chain has TRBV10-3 and TRBJ1-3; a weak D match, TRBD1 (6 bases). Germline lookup yields CDR1 ENHRY and CDR2 SYGVKD. V shed 6 bases and J shed 2 bases, with 11 bases lying between them. The CDR3 contains 14 residues. The CDR3: CAIREQGTGNTIYF. CDR3 bases: TGTGCCATCAGGGAACAGGGAACTGGAAACACCATATATTTT.

V gene TRBV11-2 combines with J gene TRBJ2-6; tentatively, D is TRBD1 or TRBD2 (5 bases each). Germline-derived CDR1 and CDR2 are SGHAT and FQNNGV. The CDR3 runs to 20 residues. V was clipped by 3 bases and J by 0 bases, with 21 bases between them. CDR3 nucleotide sequence: TGTGCCAGCAGCTTGGTCATAAGCGGCAGGGCAATCTCTGGGGCCAACGTCCTGACTTTC. Translation: CASSLVISGRAISGANVLTF.